Sequencing of this T cell receptor (beta chain) was carried out in a study of chemoradiotherapy in HPV16-positive cancers. General study findings and limits: During treatment, candidate HPV-specific clones and E7-related motifs expanded in tumor. Only a couple of HPV16-positive patients supplied the functional HPV-specificity definition.

From germline, CDR1 is LNHDA and CDR2 SQIVND (reference sequence). The V gene end was trimmed by 3 bases and the J gene end by 4 bases; junction bases not matched to a gene: 6. The CDR3 covers 14 residues. Regarding this clone: Its antigen is currently unknown.

Produced via immunoSEQ multiplex PCR; TCRdb's table is partial and in-frame only. The sample has approximately 19,000 clones; around 87% are singletons. Samples were taken several times over chemoradiotherapy. The TCR was taken from a human donor with HPV-associated anogenital cancer. The V gene is TRBV19, the J gene TRBJ2-7; 7 bases line up with TRBD1. Sequencing used blood, obtained from a patient who underwent chemoradiotherapy. CDR3 sequence: CASSINRGAYEQYF. The CDR3 nucleotides are TGTGCCAGTAGTATCAACAGGGGCGCGTACGAGCAGTACTTC.